This TCR beta chain was identified during a study of CD8+CD57+ T cells in acquired aplastic anemia. It was patients with CD8+CD57+ cell expansion by flow cytometry who were chosen for sequencing. As a group, the patients uniformly had severe acquired aplastic anemia. This clonotype was detected many times. V lost 1 base, J lost 3 bases, and 5 bases stayed unmatched. This CDR3 has 15 amino acids. CDR1 and CDR2 (germline): SGHRS, YFSETQ. The template used for profiling TCR beta VDJ and CDR3 was genomic DNA. TCRdb re-analysed the reads in MiXCR, keeping a single row per CDR3 protein. This sample has fewer than 250,000 distinct CDR3 sequences; approximately 45% occur once, and the top ten carry 7.8%.

Sequencing was performed on sorted CD4+, CD8+, or CD8+CD57+ T cells (not recorded which) from PBMCs. J is TRBJ1-1 and V is TRBV5-1; TRBD1 agrees at 8 bases. This receptor was obtained from a human donor with aplastic anemia. The CDR3 nucleotides are TGCGCCAGCAGCTTGCCCGACAGGGGTTACACTGAAGCTTTCTTT. This sequence encodes CASSLPDRGYTEAFF.